A single sample gave rise to the 23 T cell receptor beta chains below, sequenced in a study of T cells in Graves' hyperthyroidism and ophthalmopathy (dated by TCRdb to between 2019 and 2020). The method was multiplex PCR. TCRdb shows the sequencer as Illumina HiSeq 2000. The TCR beta CDR3 regions were amplified from the RNA transcripts. For the first round of RT-PCR on the TCR CDR3, the HTBI primer set was used together with the Qiagen OneStep RT-PCR kit. The public reads were run again by TCRdb, first through fastp at Q25 and then through MiXCR, and only productive beta chains were kept. Rows merge per CDR3 protein into single entries with the most common DNA and genes. The table for this sample lists nearly 600,000 distinct CDR3 sequences; 13% to 15% of them were counted only once. The top ten clones comprise roughly 7.7% of the sample. What was sequenced was blood. The receptors were gathered from a young woman with Graves' ophthalmopathy.

At least ten counts were recorded for this clonotype. The chain combines TRBV27 with TRBJ2-1, with D possibly matching TRBD2 (5 bases). Germline values: CDR1 MNHEY, CDR2 SMNVEV (reference sequence). The CDR3 length is 15 residues. Trimming cost V 5 bases and J 0 bases, with 11 bases left between them. In nucleotides, the CDR3 is TGTGCCAGCAGTATGAGCGGAAGCTCCTACAATGAGCAGTTCTTC. This encodes CASSMSGSSYNEQFF.

This clonotype has ten or more counts. The chain couples TRBV7-2 to TRBJ1-1, with TRBD1 matching 8 bases. The V and J ends lost 5 bases and 6 bases, in that order; junction bases with no gene match: 14. The CDR3 is 16 residues long. Germline CDR1 SGHTA, CDR2 FQGNSA. In DNA form, the CDR3 reads TGTGCCAGCAGCCATCAGGGGGCGGACAGCGGGCCTGAAGCTTTCTTT. Encoded protein: CASSHQGADSGPEAFF.

At least ten counts were recorded for this clonotype. J is TRBJ2-1 and V is TRBV3-1, with unresolved D. The CDR3 contains 15 residues. Trimming removed 4 bases from V and 3 bases from J, with 13 bases in between. The germline V gene encodes CDR1 LGHDT and CDR2 YNNKEL (reference sequence). CDR3 sequence: CASSPEAPGYNEQFF. As DNA, the CDR3 is TGTGCCAGCAGCCCCGAGGCACCGGGCTACAATGAGCAGTTCTTC.

This clonotype showed up many times. This chain joins TRBV12-3 or TRBV12-4 and TRBJ2-5, with 10 bases fitting TRBD1. The CDR3 is 20 amino acids. Trimming cost V 6 bases and J 2 bases; bases outside gene matches: 21. The DNA of the CDR3 is TGTGCCAGCAGGTCCAAACCCATCCCCCTACCGGGACAGGGGCAAGAGACCCAGTACTTC. This translates into CASRSKPIPLPGQGQETQYF.

The chain carries TRBV20-1 and TRBJ2-3; 8 bases are shared with TRBD2. CDR3 length: 16 residues. The V gene's germline CDR1 is DFQATT and CDR2 SNEGSKA (reference sequence). The V gene end was trimmed by 0 bases and the J gene end by 11 bases; junction bases not matched to a gene: 16. DNA for the CDR3: TGCAGTGCTAGAGATCTGAAGCGGGAGCTCCGCGGGGGGCAGTATTTT. Its protein is CSARDLKRELRGGQYF.

Many counts were recorded for this clonotype. J is TRBJ2-5 and V is TRBV6-1; 7 bases are shared with TRBD2. The CDR3 sequence is 14 residues long. CDR1 MNHNS and CDR2 SASEGT come from the germline V gene. With 6 bases clipped from V and 4 bases from J, the junction kept 8 bases outside the gene matches. DNA for the CDR3: TGTGCCAGCAGCCTCGGGTGGGAGGGAGAGACCCAGTACTTC. Translation gives CASSLGWEGETQYF.

Worth noting for this clonotype: A clone one base away is much larger, so this may be a read error. The chain uses TRBV12-5 and TRBJ1-6; no definite D call. The CDR3 is made up of 12 amino acids. Germline V gene sequence: CDR1 LGHNT, CDR2 FRNRAP. CDR3 DNA sequence: TGTGTTAGTGGTTCGTGGGGTTCACCCCTCCACTTT. As protein: CVSGSWGSPLHF.

Many counts were recorded for this clonotype. At one boundary the junction diverges from the germline segment, which might be a read error. The rearrangement links TRBV7-2 to TRBJ2-5; 8 bases map to TRBD2. CDR1 SGHTA and CDR2 FQGNSA come from the germline V gene. This CDR3 is 16 amino acids long. CDR3 amino acids: CASSLSSGGHQETQYF. For the CDR3, the DNA is TGTGCCAGCAGCCTTAGCTCGGGGGGGCATCAAGAGACCCAGTACTTT. The whole variable domain, remainder taken from reference TRBV7-2 and TRBJ2-5, is GAGVSQSPSNKVTEKGKDVELRCDPISGHTALYWYRQSLGQGLEFLIYFQGNSAPDKSGLPSDRFSAERTGGSVSTLTIQRTQQEDSAVYLCASSLSSGGHQETQYFGPGTRLLVL.

This clonotype came up a few times. This chain links TRBV3-1 with TRBJ2-7; 13 positions agree with TRBD2. Germline V gene data show CDR1 as LGHDT and CDR2 as YNNKEL (reference sequence). Losses at the gene ends were 3 bases for V and 7 bases for J; bases not matched to a gene: 3. This CDR3 is built from 14 residues. The CDR3 is CASSQGTSGIEQYF. CDR3 bases: TGTGCCAGCAGCCAGGGGACTAGCGGGATAGAGCAGTACTTC.

Points on this clonotype: A single base separates this from a much larger clone, so it may be a read error. CDR3 DNA: TGTGCCATCAGCGGACTAGCGGTCTCCTACAATGATCAGTTCTTC. Residues: CAISGLAVSYNDQFF. V is TRBV10-3 and J is TRBJ2-1; 10 bases agree with TRBD2. Germline-derived CDR1 and CDR2 are ENHRY and SYGVKD. The CDR3 has 15 residues.

This clonotype was counted between two and nine times. The V gene is TRBV10-3, the J gene TRBJ1-3, with D possibly matching TRBD1 (5 bases). V lost 8 bases and J 0 bases, leaving 26 bases between the germline ends. Germline CDR1 and CDR2: ENHRY and SYGVKD. The CDR3 runs 19 residues. CDR3 loop: CAIHKFLETANFSGNTIYF. DNA for the CDR3: TGTGCCATCCATAAGTTCCTCGAGACAGCCAATTTCTCTGGAAACACCATATATTTT.

This clonotype was detected a few times. The CDR3 DNA reads as TGTGCCAGCAGTTATGGGGAAGGCTATGGCTACACCTTC. Its protein is CASSYGEGYGYTF. J is TRBJ1-2 and V is TRBV6-1; D remains ambiguous. The CDR3 runs 13 residues. From germline, CDR1 is MNHNS and CDR2 SASEGT. Between the trimmed V and J ends, which lost 5 bases and 4 bases, there was a span of 11 bases.

The chain recombines TRBV7-8 with TRBJ2-1; 10 bases agree with TRBD2. Germline V gene sequence: CDR1 SGHVS, CDR2 FQNEAQ. CDR3 length: 14 residues. With 3 bases clipped from V and 10 bases from J, the junction kept 6 bases outside the gene matches. The chain's CDR3 is CASSFNLAGVEQFF. CDR3 nucleotide sequence: TGTGCCAGCAGCTTCAATCTAGCGGGAGTAGAGCAGTTCTTC.

This clonotype was recorded many times. This chain connects TRBV7-3 to TRBJ1-2; no reliable D call. Trimming left V 0 bases short and J 3 bases short, with 8 bases between. The CDR3 extends over 14 amino acids. The V gene's germline CDR1 is SGHTA and CDR2 FQGTGA. The CDR3 spells CASSLTTTDYGYTF. CDR3 DNA sequence: TGTGCCAGCAGCTTAACGACTACAGACTATGGCTACACCTTC. Supplemented by reference TRBV7-3 and TRBJ1-2, the full variable domain reads GAGVSQTPSNKVTEKGKYVELRCDPISGHTALYWYRQSLGQGPEFLIYFQGTGAADDSGLPNDRFFAVRPEGSVSTLKIQRTERGDSAVYLCASSLTTTDYGYTFGSGTRLTVV.

At least ten counts were recorded for this clonotype. This rearrangement joins TRBV28 to TRBJ2-1, with 10 bases identical to TRBD2. The CDR3 loop spans 16 amino acids. CDR1 MDHEN and CDR2 SYDVKM come from the germline V gene. V was clipped by 5 bases and J by 3 bases; unmatched bases: 7. CDR3 residues: CASSKAGGGRYNEQFF. CDR3 DNA sequence: TGTGCCAGCAGTAAAGCGGGAGGGGGTCGCTACAATGAGCAGTTCTTC.

There are many counts of this clonotype. The gene calls are TRBV10-3 and TRBJ2-7; tentatively, D is TRBD2 (5 bases). The CDR3 is 16 amino acids. The V gene's germline CDR1 is ENHRY and CDR2 SYGVKD. The germline V and J ends were trimmed by 1 base and 2 bases, with 15 bases remaining between them. CDR3 DNA sequence: TGTGCCATCAGTGAGTACCAGGCCCTAGCTCCCTACGAGCAGTACTTC. This translates into CAISEYQALAPYEQYF.

The chain employs TRBV4-3 and TRBJ2-7, with 10 bases lining up with TRBD2. This CDR3 has 17 amino acids. The ends lost 1 base at V and 5 bases at J; junction bases unmatched: 11. Looked up from germline, CDR1 is LGHNA and CDR2 is YSLEER. CDR3 nucleotides: TGCGCCAGCAGCCAAGGAAGTCGAGCGGGAGGGCTCAACGAGCAGTACTTC. The encoded protein is CASSQGSRAGGLNEQYF.

This clonotype was counted ten times or more. The chain joins TRBV11-2 to TRBJ1-2; 9 positions agree with TRBD1. The CDR3 runs to 18 residues. Trimming at V came to 2 bases and at J to 3 bases, leaving 13 bases not matched to a gene. Looked up from germline, CDR1 is SGHAT and CDR2 is FQNNGV. As DNA, the CDR3 is TGTGCCAGCAGCTTAATCCCCACGACAGGGGGGGGATACTATGGCTACACCTTC. Encoded protein: CASSLIPTTGGGYYGYTF.

This clonotype was counted many times. The rearrangement joins TRBV6-5 to TRBJ2-1; 9 nucleotides agree with TRBD2. This CDR3 spans 16 amino acids. The germline V gene has CDR1 MNHEY and CDR2 SVGAGI. V was pared by 2 bases and J by 7 bases, with 9 bases of the junction left unmatched. In DNA, the CDR3 is TGTGCCAGCAGTTACCAGGCGGGAGGGCCAGGGAATGAGCAGTTCTTC. Its protein product is CASSYQAGGPGNEQFF.

This clonotype showed up many times. The CDR3 DNA sequence: TGTGCCAGCAGTTTAAACTGGAATCAGCCCCAGCATTTT. It encodes CASSLNWNQPQHF. The V and J genes are TRBV27 and TRBJ1-5; D is unresolved. The germline V gene encodes CDR1 MNHEY and CDR2 SMNVEV (reference sequence). The length of the CDR3 is 13 residues. Trimming cost V 2 bases and J 4 bases, with 6 bases left between them.

CDR3 sequence (DNA): TGTGCCAGTAGTATCATCGTGGACATCCATGAGCAGTTCTTC. Its translation is CASSIIVDIHEQFF. V gene TRBV19 combines with J gene TRBJ2-1, with D possibly TRBD1 on 5 matching bases. The CDR3 totals 14 residues. The germline CDR1 and CDR2 sequences are LNHDA and SQIVND (reference sequence). Trimming pared 3 bases from V and 8 bases from J, leaving 14 bases between.

This clonotype was detected many times. V and J are TRBV24-1 and TRBJ2-1; TRBD1 might be the D (5 bases). V was shortened by 9 bases and J by 4 bases, with 6 bases between the two germline ends. This CDR3 contains 11 residues. Germline lookup yields CDR1 KGHDR and CDR2 SFDVKD. CDR3 loop: CATAGYNEQFF. The DNA of the CDR3 is TGTGCCACCGCAGGGTACAATGAGCAGTTCTTC.

Concerning this clonotype itself: A clone one base away is much larger, so this may be a read error. The chain joins TRBV4-1 to TRBJ2-7; 10 bases are a match to TRBD2. J gave up 0 bases and V 4 bases, and 3 bases lay outside the gene matches. Germline V gives CDR1 MGHRA, CDR2 YSYEKL. The CDR3 spans 15 residues. The CDR3 spells CASSPGTSDSYEQYF. The CDR3 nucleotides read TGCGCCAGCAGCCCCGGGACTAGCGACTCCTACGAGCAGTACTTC.